Each of the 23 T cell receptor beta chains below was sequenced from the same sample in a study of shared clonotypes between healthy human individuals (dated by TCRdb to 2018 to 2020). CD8 naive samples were CD45RO-negative cells positively selected for CCR7, giving a CD45RA+CCR7+ population that excluded TemRA cells. Library preparation employed the immunoSEQ multiplex PCR assay. The clones in this table, taken by TCRdb from immuneACCESS, are in-frame only. Not every clone is retained; where verified, under half of the shortfall comes from an unresolved V gene, and the cause of the rest is unknown. The sample table contains millions of clones; only one count was recorded for less than 95% of them. The ten top clones hold 1.1% of the sample. The sequenced material came from naive CD8+ T cells sorted from blood. The sample's cell subset or site label, in plain terms: CD45RA+CCR7+. The receptors here all came from a man aged 18 to 29 in good health.

This sequence joins TRBV29-1 and TRBJ2-2, with D hard to call. V shed 4 bases and J shed 4 bases, with 10 bases lying between them. The CDR3 extends over 13 amino acids. From germline, CDR1 is SQVTM and CDR2 ANQGSEA. The CDR3 region has the DNA TGCAGCGTTGTAGACACCTCCACCGGGGAGCTGTTTTTT. Its protein product is CSVVDTSTGELFF.

The V call is TRBV25-1, the J call TRBJ2-4, with D tentatively TRBD1 (6 bases). V lost 4 bases to trimming and J lost 0 bases, with 13 bases between them. In germline, CDR1 is MGHDK, CDR2 SYGVNS. The CDR3 consists of 16 residues. Here the CDR3 reads CASSVTGSLAKNIQYF. CDR3 bases: TGTGCCAGCAGTGTAACAGGGAGCCTAGCCAAAAACATTCAGTACTTC.

The chain employs TRBV6-1 and TRBJ2-3, with 7 positions matching TRBD2. The germline V gene has CDR1 MNHNS and CDR2 SASEGT. V lost 2 bases to trimming and J lost 0 bases; unmatched junction nucleotides: 14. The CDR3 spans 19 residues. The DNA of the CDR3 is TGTGCCAGCAGTGAACTAATCCTGCTGGCTAGCGGTAGCACAGATACGCAGTATTTT. Translating gives CASSELILLASGSTDTQYF.

This chain's CDR3 is CASSSGDIYEQYF. The DNA for the CDR3 is TGTGCCAGCAGCTCCGGGGACATCTACGAGCAGTACTTC. The chain uses TRBV9 and TRBJ2-7, with D possibly matching TRBD1 (6 bases). The CDR3 sequence is 13 residues long. Trimming removed 4 bases at V and 3 bases at J, with 11 bases between. Germline values: CDR1 SGDLS, CDR2 YYNGEE.

This sequence joins TRBV7-6 and TRBJ1-4; D gene uncertain. Looked up from germline, CDR1 is SGHVS and CDR2 is FNYEAQ. Trimming pared 4 bases from V and 3 bases from J, leaving 9 bases between. The length of the CDR3 is 14 residues. As DNA, the CDR3 is TGTGCCAGCAGCTCCGGGCTCTCTAATGAAAAACTGTTTTTT. As protein: CASSSGLSNEKLFF.

The chain combines TRBV19 with TRBJ2-7; D gene uncertain. The CDR3 has 14 residues. The germline V gene encodes CDR1 LNHDA and CDR2 SQIVND (reference sequence). With 3 bases removed from V and 0 bases from J, the gap between germline ends came to 9 bases. The CDR3 DNA reads TGTGCCAGTAGTATTTCGGCGGACTCCTACGAGCAGTACTTC. Residues: CASSISADSYEQYF.

This clone was counted a single time. This chain links TRBV6-1 with TRBJ1-4; D perhaps matches TRBD1 (5 bases). There are 15 residues in the CDR3. The ends were cut back, 2 bases at V and 4 bases at J, with 11 bases in the middle. The V gene's germline CDR1 is MNHNS and CDR2 SASEGT. DNA for the CDR3: TGTGCCAGCAGTGAAAGCTACAGGTTTAATGAAAAACTGTTTTTT. It translates to CASSESYRFNEKLFF.

The chain combines TRBV7-9 with TRBJ1-2, with D unclear. The CDR3 covers 10 residues. In germline, CDR1 is SEHNR, CDR2 FQNEAQ (reference sequence). The V gene lost 0 bases and the J gene lost 14 bases, with 7 bases spanning the gap. CDR3 sequence (DNA): TGTGCCAGCAGCTTAGCGTTGGGAACCTTC. It is translated as CASSLALGTF.

This clone appeared a few times. CDR3 DNA: TGTGCCAGCAGTGACAGGGGGGGTAATTCACCCCTCCACTTT. Encoded protein: CASSDRGGNSPLHF. The chain has TRBV2 and TRBJ1-6; the match to TRBD1 covers 7 bases. V lost 3 bases to trimming and J lost 6 bases; unmatched junction nucleotides: 2. Germline values: CDR1 SNHLY, CDR2 FYNNEI. The CDR3 is 14 amino acids.

Comment on this clone: Other DNA sequences in this sample translate to the same CDR3. The V call is TRBV7-6, the J call TRBJ2-7, with 9 bases aligning to TRBD1. J was trimmed by 1 base and V by 4 bases; bases with no gene match: 2. The CDR3 consists of 14 residues. Germline-derived CDR1 and CDR2 are SGHVS and FNYEAQ. The chain's CDR3 is CASSSGQGSYEQYF. The CDR3 DNA follows: TGTGCCAGCAGCTCGGGACAGGGATCCTACGAGCAGTACTTC.

This clone was detected once. In the same sample, other DNA sequences code for this CDR3. V gene TRBV5-1 combines with J gene TRBJ2-3; no definite D call. This CDR3 spans 14 amino acids. The germline CDR1 and CDR2 sequences are SGHRS and YFSETQ. The germline V and J ends were trimmed by 1 base and 4 bases, with 10 bases remaining between them. CDR3 in amino acids: CASSLTGVPDTQYF. The CDR3, as DNA: TGCGCCAGCAGCTTGACGGGCGTCCCAGATACGCAGTATTTT.

This chain joins TRBV11-2 and TRBJ2-1; TRBD2 matches at 11 bases. Germline loops: CDR1 SGHAT, CDR2 FQNNGV. The J segment lost 13 bases and the V segment lost 0 bases, leaving 5 bases of the junction unmatched. CDR3 size: 14 residues. CDR3 in amino acids: CASSLDPGLADQFF. CDR3 coding DNA: TGTGCCAGCAGCTTAGACCCGGGACTAGCGGACCAGTTCTTC.

This CDR3 reads CASTKDRAQETQYF. The CDR3 coding sequence is TGTGCCAGCACGAAAGACAGGGCCCAAGAGACCCAGTACTTC. J is TRBJ2-5 and V is TRBV6-1; 7 nucleotides agree with TRBD1. The CDR3 spans 14 residues. V dropped 7 bases and J dropped 1; count of bases not matched to a gene: 6. Germline V gene sequence: CDR1 MNHNS, CDR2 SASEGT.

This clone was detected only a few times. The chain carries TRBV7-9 and TRBJ1-5, with 11 bases that match TRBD1. The V segment lost 1 base and the J segment 6 bases; nucleotides outside the gene matches: 2. This CDR3 is built from 15 residues. Germline assignment: CDR1 SEHNR and CDR2 FQNEAQ (reference sequence). The CDR3 region has the DNA TGTGCCAGCAGCTTAGGGACAGGGGGCGGTCAGCCCCAGCATTTT. This translates into CASSLGTGGGQPQHF.

The V and J genes are TRBV7-9 and TRBJ2-7; no clear D gene. This CDR3 has 15 residues. Trimming shortened V by 5 bases and J by 4 bases, and 18 bases separated the two germline ends. Germline lookup yields CDR1 SEHNR and CDR2 FQNEAQ (reference sequence). In DNA, the CDR3 is TGTGCCAGCAGCAAAGATGGAGACACCGGATACGAGCAGTACTTC. Translating gives CASSKDGDTGYEQYF.

The genes are TRBV14 and TRBJ2-1; tentative D call: TRBD1 (5 bases). Per the germline V gene, CDR1 is SGHDN and CDR2 is FVKESK. The CDR3 sequence is 18 residues long. Trimming pared 0 bases from V and 0 bases from J, leaving 15 bases between. CDR3 DNA sequence: TGTGCCAGCAGCCAAGAATATGGGGTAGGGGTCTCCTACAATGAGCAGTTCTTC. Amino acid sequence: CASSQEYGVGVSYNEQFF.

This clone came up once. The CDR3 bases are TGCGCCAGCAGCTCGGACAGGGGATGGTACGAGCAGTACTTC. Encoded protein: CASSSDRGWYEQYF. The chain links TRBV5-1 to TRBJ2-7; 9 nucleotides align to TRBD1. The germline CDR1 and CDR2 sequences are SGHRS and YFSETQ. J gave up 4 bases and V 3 bases, and 5 bases lay outside the gene matches. This CDR3 is built from 14 residues.

The chain carries TRBV9 and TRBJ2-7; the match to TRBD2 covers 11 bases. With V trimmed by 3 bases and J by 5 bases, 4 bases remained unmatched. The CDR3 contains 14 residues. Germline V gives CDR1 SGDLS, CDR2 YYNGEE. The chain's CDR3 is CASSGSGGANEQYF. The DNA for the CDR3 is TGTGCCAGCAGCGGTAGCGGGGGGGCCAACGAGCAGTACTTC.

The rearrangement links TRBV4-1 to TRBJ2-7; D unresolved. From germline, CDR1 is MGHRA and CDR2 YSYEKL. The CDR3 sequence is 14 residues long. Trimming shortened V by 5 bases and J by 4 bases, and 15 bases separated the two germline ends. This CDR3 is CASSNTGREYEQYF. CDR3 DNA: TGCGCCAGCAGCAACACCGGTCGTGAGTACGAGCAGTACTTC.

The rearrangement joins TRBV28 to TRBJ2-2; D may be TRBD2 (5 bases). V lost 3 bases to trimming and J lost 8 bases, with 7 bases between them. The germline V gene encodes CDR1 MDHEN and CDR2 SYDVKM. CDR3 size: 12 residues. CDR3: CASSLDSGELFF. DNA of the CDR3: TGTGCCAGCAGTTTGGACTCAGGGGAGCTGTTTTTT. The complete variable domain, with remaining parts taken from reference TRBV28 and TRBJ2-2, reads DVKVTQSSRYLVKRTGEKVFLECVQDMDHENMFWYRQDPGLGLRLIYFSYDVKMKEKGDIPEGYSVSREKKERFSLILESASTNQTSMYLCASSLDSGELFFGEGSRLTVL.

The CDR3 region is CASSLDIRDSGSSYEQYF. CDR3 coding DNA: TGTGCCAGCAGCTTAGATATTCGGGATAGCGGGAGCTCCTACGAGCAGTACTTC. The genes are TRBV7-9 and TRBJ2-7, with TRBD2 matching over 9 bases. From germline, CDR1 is SEHNR and CDR2 FQNEAQ (reference sequence). V lost 1 base and J lost 0; bases outside the gene matches: 10. This CDR3 spans 18 amino acids.

The chain joins TRBV7-2 to TRBJ2-7; D is perhaps TRBD1 (5 bases). The CDR3 contains 14 residues. Between the trimmed V and J ends, which lost 5 bases and 3 bases, there was a span of 14 bases. Germline CDR1 SGHTA, CDR2 FQGNSA. DNA of the CDR3: TGTGCCAGCAGCGCATACCAGGGTAACTACGAGCAGTACTTC. Protein product: CASSAYQGNYEQYF.

Concerning this clone: The same CDR3 also results from other DNA sequences found in this sample. The rearrangement uses TRBV27 and TRBJ2-5; no clear D gene. CDR1 and CDR2 from the germline V gene are MNHEY and SMNVEV (reference sequence). Deletions cut 5 bases from V and 2 bases from J, with 9 bases between. This CDR3 spans 13 amino acids. This CDR3 reads CASSPLGQETQYF. For the CDR3, the DNA is TGTGCCAGCAGTCCCCTAGGGCAAGAGACCCAGTACTTC.